Sequencing of this TCR beta chain was carried out in a study of blood T cell repertoires in COVID-19. Per the original methods: The assay estimated nucleated cells by amplifying reference gene primers. Method: immunoSEQ multiplex PCR; TCRdb's copy keeps in-frame clones and lacks some. Clonal size and the V and J genes are those of that table, whereas D and trimming came from the DNA. This table holds 90,000 to 120,000 clones, 70% to 80% found once. The CDR3 consists of 15 residues. Per germline, CDR1 SGHVS and CDR2 FQNEAQ. The junction had 4 bases not matched to a gene; V was cut back by 2 bases and J by 2 bases.

This sequence was found in a man between 70 and 80 years old with active or convalescent COVID-19. The source material was peripheral blood. The chain carries TRBV7-8 and TRBJ2-7; 9 nucleotides match TRBD2. The CDR3 here is CASSLRASGAYEQYF. The DNA for the CDR3 is TGTGCCAGCAGCTTAAGAGCTAGCGGGGCCTACGAGCAGTACTTC.